A single sample is the source of the 24 T cell receptor beta chains below, sequenced in a study of blood T cell repertoires in COVID-19. Here immunoSEQ multiplex PCR was the method, and the copy in TCRdb shows in-frame clones only, minus some. Seen here are about 46,000 clones, more than 75% observed once, and the top ten hold about 16%. The sample was peripheral blood. Receptors were obtained from a human donor in a cohort sampled during active COVID-19.

V usage is TRBV30 and J usage is TRBJ1-3; D gene unclear. The ends were cut back, 4 bases at V and 0 bases at J, with 10 bases in the middle. Germline CDR1 reads GTSNPN; CDR2 reads SVGIG (reference sequence). The CDR3 totals 14 residues. DNA of the CDR3: TGTGCCTGGATAAAGAGTAACTCTGGAAACACCATATATTTT. Its translation: CAWIKSNSGNTIYF.

The chain employs TRBV11-1 and TRBJ2-1; D unresolved. V gave up 5 bases and J gave up 14 bases, with 19 bases separating them. This CDR3 has 13 amino acids. CDR1 and CDR2 (germline): SGHAT, FQDESV (reference sequence). The CDR3 is CASSAANAPPEFF. As DNA, the CDR3 is TGTGCCAGCAGCGCGGCCAACGCCCCCCCGGAGTTCTTC.

This chain connects TRBV18 to TRBJ2-5; D is possibly TRBD1 (6 bases). CDR3 length: 14 residues. The V and J ends lost 2 bases and 3 bases respectively, with 10 bases between them. CDR1 KGHSH and CDR2 LQKENI come from the germline V gene. CDR3 sequence (DNA): TGTGCCAGCTCACCATTAGGGGGAGAAGAGACCCAGTACTTC. Its translation is CASSPLGGEETQYF.

The chain joins TRBV20-1 to TRBJ2-5, with D perhaps matching TRBD2 (5 bases). The V gene lost 3 bases and the J gene lost 5 bases, with 22 bases spanning the gap. CDR1 DFQATT and CDR2 SNEGSKA come from the germline V gene (reference sequence). The length of the CDR3 is 16 residues. The CDR3 sequence is CSASLAVDSLWETQYF. The CDR3, as DNA: TGCAGTGCTAGTTTGGCGGTGGACTCCTTGTGGGAGACCCAGTACTTC.

As concerns this clone: At one end, the junction sequence differs from germline, possibly due to a read error. This chain connects TRBV5-1 to TRBJ2-7, with 7 bases that match TRBD1. The CDR3 has 14 amino acids. Germline V lookup: CDR1 SGHRS, CDR2 YFSETQ. CDR3 amino acids: CACRRDSASYEQYF. The CDR3 DNA is TGCGCCTGCAGACGGGACAGCGCTTCCTACGAGCAGTACTTC.

In this sample, this clone turned up once. The chain joins TRBV5-1 to TRBJ1-2; D might be TRBD1 (5 bases). Germline CDR1 SGHRS, CDR2 YFSETQ. V was trimmed by 0 bases and J by 4 bases, leaving 10 bases between them. The CDR3 runs to 14 residues. The CDR3 bases are TGCGCCAGCAGCTTGGATGGGGGAGGCTATGGCTACACCTTC. Its translation is CASSLDGGGYGYTF.

This sequence joins TRBV2 and TRBJ2-5; no clear D gene. Germline V gene lookup returns CDR1 SNHLY and CDR2 FYNNEI. The CDR3 sequence is 12 residues long. CDR3 in DNA: TGTGCGCACGGTCGTCGGCAAGAGACCCAGTACTTC. This sequence encodes CAHGRRQETQYF.

The rearrangement links TRBV5-4 to TRBJ2-5; TRBD2 aligns across 8 bases. Trimming took 4 bases from V and 5 from J; bases not matched to a gene: 1. The CDR3 sequence is 12 residues long. Germline loops: CDR1 SGHNT, CDR2 YYREEE (reference sequence). The CDR3 DNA reads TGTGCCAGCAGCCCGGGGGGGGAGACCCAGTACTTC. Its translation: CASSPGGETQYF. Variable domain in full (rest from reference TRBV5-4 and TRBJ2-5): ETGVTQSPTHLIKTRGQQVTLRCSSQSGHNTVSWYQQALGQGPQFIFQYYREEENGRGNFPPRFSGLQFPNYSSELNVNALELDDSALYLCASSPGGETQYFGPGTRLLVL.

This rearrangement joins TRBV11-2 to TRBJ2-2, with TRBD2 identical over 12 bases. The length of the CDR3 is 17 residues. The V gene end was trimmed by 5 bases and the J gene end by 5 bases; junction bases not matched to a gene: 9. Germline loops: CDR1 SGHAT, CDR2 FQNNGV. The CDR3 region is CASSPRLAGAVTGELFF. The DNA for the CDR3 is TGTGCCAGCAGCCCCCGACTAGCGGGAGCCGTTACCGGGGAGCTGTTTTTT.

This chain uses TRBV2 with TRBJ2-5; weak D call: TRBD2 (7 bases). Germline values: CDR1 SNHLY, CDR2 FYNNEI. Trimming removed 3 bases at V and 12 bases at J, with 17 bases between. The CDR3 consists of 13 residues. The CDR3 sequence: CASSEGGALKKYF. The CDR3 DNA reads as TGTGCCAGCAGTGAGGGGGGGGCACTCAAAAAGTACTTC.

This clone was seen a handful of times. The chain links TRBV9 to TRBJ1-1; 12 bases map to TRBD1. Trimming removed 4 bases from V and 5 bases from J; junction bases left unmatched: 15. Germline CDR1 is SGDLS and CDR2 is YYNGEE. CDR3 length: 18 amino acids. DNA of the CDR3: TGTGCCAGCAGCCCAACGGGACAGGGGGCCACCTTGGGGACTGAAGCTTTCTTT. Translating gives CASSPTGQGATLGTEAFF.

This clone has a single count. The V call is TRBV6-5, the J call TRBJ2-7; 9 bases are a match to TRBD2. Germline lookup yields CDR1 MNHEY and CDR2 SVGAGI. The trim removed 0 bases at V and 2 bases at J, leaving 2 bases unmatched. CDR3 length: 15 residues. Written as DNA, the CDR3 is TGTGCCAGCAGTTACTCGGCTAGCGGGACCTACGAGCAGTACTTC. Its translation: CASSYSASGTYEQYF.

The V call is TRBV6-2 or TRBV6-3, the J call TRBJ1-5, with a weak D call TRBD1 (5 bases). V was cut by 2 bases and J by 7 bases, with 12 bases left in between. The germline CDR1 and CDR2 sequences are MNHEY and SVGEGT. This CDR3 is 14 amino acids long. The CDR3: CASSYGGGKQPQHF. The CDR3, as DNA: TGTGCCAGCAGTTACGGGGGAGGGAAGCAGCCCCAGCATTTT.

The chain combines TRBV19 with TRBJ1-2, with D hard to call. Per the germline V gene, CDR1 is LNHDA and CDR2 is SQIVND (reference sequence). V lost 11 bases and J lost 4, with 14 bases in between. The CDR3 spans 12 residues. The CDR3 region has the DNA TGTGCCGCGCGGGTGGGCTCCTATGGCTACACCTTC. This gives the protein CAARVGSYGYTF.

This chain joins TRBV6-5 and TRBJ1-2; TRBD1 matches 7 bases. V lost 6 bases, J lost 4 bases, and 5 bases stayed unmatched. This CDR3 region has 13 residues. CDR1 MNHEY and CDR2 SVGAGI come from the germline V gene. In DNA, the CDR3 is TGTGCCAGCAGCCAGGGGGGCGTCTATGGCTACACCTTC. This gives the protein CASSQGGVYGYTF.

This chain connects TRBV4-2 to TRBJ2-2; 10 nucleotides match TRBD1. Germline CDR1 LGHNA, CDR2 YNFKEQ. V was clipped by 3 bases and J by 4 bases; unmatched bases: 5. This CDR3 is built from 16 residues. CDR3 amino acids: CASSQGTGAFTGELFF. CDR3 in DNA: TGTGCCAGCAGCCAGGGGACAGGGGCGTTCACCGGGGAGCTGTTTTTT.

The chain carries TRBV4-3 and TRBJ2-7; the match to TRBD1 covers 9 bases. Germline-derived CDR1 and CDR2 are LGHNA and YSLEER. This CDR3 comprises 17 residues. With 0 bases clipped from V and 0 bases from J, the junction kept 6 bases outside the gene matches. The CDR3 reads CASSQDRDRANSYEQYF. CDR3 nucleotide sequence: TGCGCCAGCAGCCAAGATAGGGACAGGGCTAACTCCTACGAGCAGTACTTC.

In its sample, this clone ranks as medium-sized (0.01 to 0.1%). The chain combines TRBV9 with TRBJ2-3, with a tentative D call TRBD2 (6 bases). Germline V gene data show CDR1 as SGDLS and CDR2 as YYNGEE. CDR3 size: 18 residues. V was clipped by 3 bases and J by 0 bases, with 20 bases between them. CDR3 DNA: TGTGCCAGCAGCGACGGCCCCGGGGGACCCAGAAGCACAGATACGCAGTATTTT. This sequence encodes CASSDGPGGPRSTDTQYF.

The rearrangement links TRBV19 to TRBJ1-2; tentatively, D is TRBD1 (5 bases). Trimming removed 9 bases at V and 0 bases at J, with 14 bases between. The CDR3 is made up of 14 amino acids. Germline CDR1 is LNHDA and CDR2 is SQIVND (reference sequence). The CDR3 nucleotides read TGTGCCAGCTGGGGCAGGCTAACTAACTATGGCTACACCTTC. Translated, it gives CASWGRLTNYGYTF.

This clone was found a few times. This rearrangement joins TRBV7-6 to TRBJ2-7; 14 bases fit TRBD2. CDR1 is SGHVS, CDR2 FNYEAQ, per germline. This CDR3 is built from 17 residues. Unmatched junction bases numbered 13, after V lost 5 bases and J lost 7 bases. The CDR3 DNA is TGTGCCAGCAGCCCCGGGACTAGCGGGAGTATAAGCGGAGAGCAGTACTTC. Amino acid sequence: CASSPGTSGSISGEQYF.

The V gene is TRBV5-1, the J gene TRBJ1-3, with no clear D. The germline CDR1 and CDR2 sequences are SGHRS and YFSETQ. Trimming cost V 0 bases and J 3 bases, with 4 bases left between them. This CDR3 comprises 13 residues. The CDR3 nucleotides are TGCGCCAGCAGCTTGGGACATGGAAACACCATATATTTT. Translating gives CASSLGHGNTIYF.

This clone was counted once. The chain uses TRBV10-3 and TRBJ2-5, with D tentatively TRBD1 (5 bases). The CDR3 covers 14 residues. Trimming stripped 3 bases from V and 5 bases from J, with 13 bases between. Germline V gene lookup returns CDR1 ENHRY and CDR2 SYGVKD. CDR3 DNA sequence: TGTGCCATCAGTGAATCCGCAGGGATGGAGACCCAGTACTTC. It specifies CAISESAGMETQYF.

V and J are TRBV6-5 and TRBJ1-2, with D perhaps matching TRBD1 (6 bases). Germline V gives CDR1 MNHEY, CDR2 SVGAGI. Trimming removed 6 bases at V and 3 bases at J, with 14 bases between. The CDR3 loop spans 14 amino acids. The chain's CDR3 is CASSVQGSDYGYTF. The CDR3 nucleotides are TGTGCCAGCAGCGTACAGGGATCGGACTATGGCTACACCTTC.

The chain employs TRBV6-5 and TRBJ1-1, with 8 bases identical to TRBD1. The V segment lost 6 bases and the J segment 5 bases; nucleotides outside the gene matches: 11. Germline V CDR1 and CDR2: MNHEY, SVGAGI. This CDR3 is built from 15 residues. CDR3 loop: CASSSATGGGTEAFF. CDR3 sequence (DNA): TGTGCCAGCAGCTCTGCTACAGGGGGTGGGACTGAAGCTTTCTTT.